Listed below are T cell receptor beta chains from one sample, sequenced in a study of blood T cell repertoires in COVID-19. Only in-frame clones appear in the TCRdb table, and some are missing; sequencing was by immunoSEQ multiplex PCR. The sample includes about 320,000 clones, around four fifths of them seen just once. Sample: peripheral blood. Every receptor here comes from a woman aged 50 to 65 with acute or convalescent COVID-19. Each CDR3 is given with its conserved first and last residue. Fields, in order: J gene, V gene, clone size, D gene, CDR3 DNA, CDR3 protein. The D gene is left open where the match is weak. Expanded clones get a size class; other rows say once, few or many, or leave the size out.

>TRBJ2-3|TRBV5-1|-|TRBD1
TGCGCCAGCAGCCCGGGGACAGGGGCCGAGGTAGATACGCAGTATTTT
CASSPGTGAEVDTQYF
>TRBJ2-1|TRBV2|few|TRBD2
TGTGCCAGCAGTGATTCAATTTTTGGGACTAGCGCTATCGGTGAGCAGTTCTTC
CASSDSIFGTSAIGEQFF
>TRBJ1-2|TRBV19|few|-
TGTGCCAGTAGTATAGGTCAGGGCTATGGCTACACCTTC
CASSIGQGYGYTF
>TRBJ1-6|TRBV10-3|-|-
TGTGCCATCAGTGAGTCGGAGGGGTTGGGTTCACCCCTCCACTTT
CAISESEGLGSPLHF
>TRBJ1-1|TRBV18|-|-
TGTGCCACCGCTGAGGGACGAGCGGGTGGCACTGAAGCTTTCTTT
CATAEGRAGGTEAFF
>TRBJ2-2|TRBV30|-|-
TGTGCCTGGAGTTCACGACAGCCCGGGGAGCTGTTTTTT
CAWSSRQPGELFF
>TRBJ1-1|TRBV6-2/TRBV6-3|-|TRBD1
TGTGCCAGCAGCCCACAGGGGAAATTGTTCTTT
CASSPQGKLFF
>TRBJ2-3|TRBV7-6|-|-
TGTGCCAGCAGCTTAGCTGGCAGGGGCACAGATACGCAGTATTTT
CASSLAGRGTDTQYF
>TRBJ2-1|TRBV29-1|-|TRBD2
TGCAGCGTAGGGGGGACTAGCGGGGACTACAATGAGCAGTTCTTC
CSVGGTSGDYNEQFF
>TRBJ1-1|TRBV10-2|-|TRBD1
TGCGCCAGCAGTGAGCCGACAGGGGTGGTCGGTGAAGCTTTCTTT
CASSEPTGVVGEAFF
>TRBJ2-3|TRBV10-3|-|TRBD2
TGTGCCACAGTACCCACGGGAGGGCTGGCAGATACGCAGTATTTT
CATVPTGGLADTQYF
>TRBJ2-7|TRBV4-2|-|-
TGTGCCAGCAGCCAACCTAAGTGGCAGGGAAGGGACGAGCAGTACTTC
CASSQPKWQGRDEQYF
>TRBJ1-2|TRBV4-2|-|-
TGTGCCAGCAGCCATGATGGACTAACTAACTATGGCTACACCTTC
CASSHDGLTNYGYTF
>TRBJ1-2|TRBV7-2|-|TRBD1
TGTGCCAGCAGCTTAAAGGGACAGGGGGCCGGCTACACCTTC
CASSLKGQGAGYTF
>TRBJ1-1|TRBV27|-|TRBD1
TGTGCCAGCAGTTCGACAGGGGGAAGCACTGAAGCTTTCTTT
CASSSTGGSTEAFF
>TRBJ2-7|TRBV20-1|-|-
TGCAGTGCTAGACGCGGTTACGAGCAGTACTTC
CSARRGYEQYF
>TRBJ2-5|TRBV5-1|-|-
TGCGCCAGCAGCCCATTTCCGGGAGCGGATGAGACCCAGTACTTC
CASSPFPGADETQYF
>TRBJ2-1|TRBV18|-|-
TGTGCCAGCTCACCACCGAGACAGTCCAGCTCCTACAATGAGCAGTTCTTC
CASSPPRQSSSYNEQFF
>TRBJ2-3|TRBV6-5|-|TRBD2
TGTGCCAGTAGCACTAGCGGGGGGGACCTTCGTACGCAGTATTTT
CASSTSGGDLRTQYF
>TRBJ1-1|TRBV2|-|-
TGTGCCAGCAGTGAATCGGTGAACACTGAAGCTTTCTTT
CASSESVNTEAFF
>TRBJ2-3|TRBV5-6|-|-
TGTGCCAGCAGGACTTGGGGGCTTGGGACGGCTAGCACAGATACGCAGTATTTT
CASRTWGLGTASTDTQYF
>TRBJ2-2|TRBV3-1/TRBV3-2|-|TRBD2
TGTGCCAGCAGCCGCGGACTAGCGGGGGGAGTCGGCGGGGAGCTGTTTTTT
CASSRGLAGGVGGELFF
>TRBJ1-2|TRBV7-2|-|TRBD1
TGTGCCAGCAGCGCGGGGACAGGGGGCAAGTATGGCTACACCTTC
CASSAGTGGKYGYTF
>TRBJ1-2|TRBV5-1|-|-
TGCGCCAGCAGCTTGGAGGGGGGCTACACCTTC
CASSLEGGYTF
>TRBJ2-1|TRBV5-1|-|-
TGCGCCAGCAGCTCGGAGGGGAGGTCCTACAATGAGCAGTTCTTC
CASSSEGRSYNEQFF
>TRBJ2-3|TRBV7-9|-|-
TGTGCCAGCAGCTTAGGAGGACTGATCGGCACAGATACGCAGTATTTT
CASSLGGLIGTDTQYF
>TRBJ1-1|TRBV9|-|TRBD1
TGTGCCAGCAGCGCGACGACAGGGGGCACTGAAGCTTTCTTT
CASSATTGGTEAFF
>TRBJ2-1|TRBV5-1|-|-
TGCGCCAGCAGCTTGGCAGTTAACAATGAGCAGTTCTTC
CASSLAVNNEQFF
>TRBJ2-5|TRBV24-1|-|TRBD2
TGTGCCACCAGTGCCGGGACTAGCGGCCAAGAGACCCAGTACTTC
CATSAGTSGQETQYF
>TRBJ2-2|TRBV7-2|-|TRBD1
TGTGCCAGCAGCTTGCGGACAGGGGACACCGGGGAGCTGTTTTTT
CASSLRTGDTGELFF
>TRBJ1-1|TRBV25-1|-|TRBD1
TGTGCCAGCAGACAGGGGTCTGAAGCTTTCTTT
CASRQGSEAFF